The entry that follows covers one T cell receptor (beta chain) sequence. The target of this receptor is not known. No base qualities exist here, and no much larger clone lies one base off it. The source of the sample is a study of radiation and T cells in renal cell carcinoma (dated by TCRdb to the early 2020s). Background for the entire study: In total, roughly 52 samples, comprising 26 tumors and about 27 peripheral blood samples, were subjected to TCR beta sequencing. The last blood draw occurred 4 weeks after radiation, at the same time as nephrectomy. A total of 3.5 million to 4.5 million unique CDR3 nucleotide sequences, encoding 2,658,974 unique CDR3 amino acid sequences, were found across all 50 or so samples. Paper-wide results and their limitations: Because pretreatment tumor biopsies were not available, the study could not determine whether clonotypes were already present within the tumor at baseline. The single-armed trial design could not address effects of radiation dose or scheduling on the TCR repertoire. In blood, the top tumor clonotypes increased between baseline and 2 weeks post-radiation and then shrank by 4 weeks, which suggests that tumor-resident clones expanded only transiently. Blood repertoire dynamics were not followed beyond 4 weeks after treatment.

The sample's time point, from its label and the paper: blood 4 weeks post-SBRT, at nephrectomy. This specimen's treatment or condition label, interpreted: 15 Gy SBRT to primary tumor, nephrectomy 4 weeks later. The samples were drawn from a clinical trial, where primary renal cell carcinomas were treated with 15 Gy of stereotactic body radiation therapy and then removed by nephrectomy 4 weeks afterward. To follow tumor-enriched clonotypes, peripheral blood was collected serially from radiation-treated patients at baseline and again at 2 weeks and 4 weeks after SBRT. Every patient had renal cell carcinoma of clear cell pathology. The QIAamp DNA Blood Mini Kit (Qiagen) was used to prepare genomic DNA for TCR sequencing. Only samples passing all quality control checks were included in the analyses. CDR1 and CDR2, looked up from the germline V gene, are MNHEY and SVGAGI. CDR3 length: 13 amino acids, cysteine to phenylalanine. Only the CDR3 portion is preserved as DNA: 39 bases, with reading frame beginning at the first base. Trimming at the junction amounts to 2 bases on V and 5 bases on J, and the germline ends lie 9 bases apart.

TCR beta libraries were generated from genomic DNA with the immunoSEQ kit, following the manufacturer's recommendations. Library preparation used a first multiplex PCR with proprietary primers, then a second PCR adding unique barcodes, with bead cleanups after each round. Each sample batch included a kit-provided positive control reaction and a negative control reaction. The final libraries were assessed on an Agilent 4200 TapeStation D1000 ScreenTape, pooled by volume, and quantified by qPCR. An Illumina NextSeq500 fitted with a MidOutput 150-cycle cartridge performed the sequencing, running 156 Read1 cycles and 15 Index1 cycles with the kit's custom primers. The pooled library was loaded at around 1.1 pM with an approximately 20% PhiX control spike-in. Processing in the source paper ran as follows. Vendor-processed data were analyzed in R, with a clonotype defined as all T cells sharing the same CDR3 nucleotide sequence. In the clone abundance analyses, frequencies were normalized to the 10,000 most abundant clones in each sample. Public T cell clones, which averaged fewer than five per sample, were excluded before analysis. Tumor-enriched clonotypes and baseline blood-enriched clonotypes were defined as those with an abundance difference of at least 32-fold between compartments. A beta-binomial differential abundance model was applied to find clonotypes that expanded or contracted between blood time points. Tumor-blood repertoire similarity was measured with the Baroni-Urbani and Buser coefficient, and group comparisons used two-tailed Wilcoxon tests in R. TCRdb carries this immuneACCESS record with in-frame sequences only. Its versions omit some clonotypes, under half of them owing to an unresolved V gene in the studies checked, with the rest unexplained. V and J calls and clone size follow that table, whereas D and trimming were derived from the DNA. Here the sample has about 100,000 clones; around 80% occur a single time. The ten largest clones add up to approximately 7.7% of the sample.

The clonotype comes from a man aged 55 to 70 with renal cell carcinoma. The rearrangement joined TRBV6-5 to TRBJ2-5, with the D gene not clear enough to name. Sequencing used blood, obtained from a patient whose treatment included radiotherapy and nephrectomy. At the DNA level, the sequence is TGTGCCAGCAGTTACCGTGGAGACGAGACCCAGTACTTC. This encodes CASSYRGDETQYF.